The entry below gives a single T cell receptor (beta chain) sequence along with its context. Its antigen is unidentified. The data were taken from a study of CD8 T cells in Susac syndrome. The authors negatively isolated CD8+ and CD4+ T cells and FACS-enriched TEMRA cells. After extraction with the RNeasy kit, roughly 0.5 to 1 ug of the RNA was reverse transcribed using random hexamers. MiXCR was run by TCRdb on the immunoSEQ multiplex PCR reads, yielding one entry per CDR3 protein. The table has roughly 330,000 distinct CDR3 sequences, under 95% seen once. Study-level results: The study's TCR sequencing and HLA analysis drew on a certain number of individuals. That number was acknowledged as relatively small.

CDR1 is SQVTM and CDR2 is ANQGSEA in the germline V gene. The CDR3 sequence is 12 residues long. V was clipped by 4 bases and J by 4 bases, with 10 bases between them. Sequences were obtained from CD4+ T cells from PBMCs. This sequence joins TRBV29-1 and TRBJ1-1; D not certain. This TCR was sampled from a human donor with multiple sclerosis. CDR3 sequence (DNA): TGCAGCGTTGCAGGATGGGCCACTGAAGCTTTCTTT. It codes for CSVAGWATEAFF.